The 23 T cell receptor beta chains below come from one sample, sequenced in a study of blood T cell repertoires in COVID-19. Measured with immunoSEQ multiplex PCR; TCRdb has only the in-frame clones, and not every one. The sample includes 250,000 to 300,000 clones, around 86% of them seen just once. The material sequenced was peripheral blood. The receptors derive from a woman aged 55 to 70 with active or convalescent COVID-19.

This sequence joins TRBV6-5 and TRBJ1-5, with 7 bases matching TRBD1. The V gene end was trimmed by 6 bases and the J gene end by 5 bases; junction bases not matched to a gene: 7. The germline V gene encodes CDR1 MNHEY and CDR2 SVGAGI. The CDR3 covers 14 residues. DNA for the CDR3: TGTGCCAGCAGCCAAACAGGGGAACATCAGCCCCAGCATTTT. This codes for CASSQTGEHQPQHF.

This chain uses TRBV6-5 with TRBJ1-2; D may be TRBD1 (6 bases). Germline V gene sequence: CDR1 MNHEY, CDR2 SVGAGI. V dropped 6 bases and J dropped 7 bases, with 21 bases sitting between them. This CDR3 spans 15 amino acids. CDR3 sequence: CASRLGGSGGSGYTF. For the CDR3, the DNA is TGTGCCAGCAGGCTAGGGGGTTCGGGGGGATCTGGCTACACCTTC.

This chain uses TRBV5-4 with TRBJ2-5; TRBD2 might be the D (7 bases). The CDR3 covers 17 residues. The V gene lost 4 bases and the J gene lost 2 bases, with 21 bases spanning the gap. From germline, CDR1 is SGHNT and CDR2 YYREEE (reference sequence). The CDR3 sequence is CASSTPWGGGIQETQYF. The CDR3 nucleotides read TGTGCCAGCAGCACCCCCTGGGGGGGCGGGATACAAGAGACCCAGTACTTC. Full variable domain (rest looked up from reference TRBV5-4 and TRBJ2-5): ETGVTQSPTHLIKTRGQQVTLRCSSQSGHNTVSWYQQALGQGPQFIFQYYREEENGRGNFPPRFSGLQFPNYSSELNVNALELDDSALYLCASSTPWGGGIQETQYFGPGTRLLVL.

This clone came up a few times. The chain employs TRBV19 and TRBJ1-2, with D possibly TRBD1 on 6 matching bases. The germline V gene encodes CDR1 LNHDA and CDR2 SQIVND (reference sequence). Trimming removed 5 bases at V and 3 bases at J, with 13 bases between. The CDR3 sequence is 14 residues long. CDR3 sequence (DNA): TGTGCCAGTAGTTCACTCCAGGGGTACTATGGCTACACCTTC. Its protein product is CASSSLQGYYGYTF.

The chain links TRBV14 to TRBJ2-1; 9 bases agree with TRBD2. CDR1 and CDR2 from the germline V gene are SGHDN and FVKESK. The CDR3 totals 16 residues. V lost 4 bases and J lost 5; bases outside the gene matches: 9. CDR3 in amino acids: CASSPIGGGGHNEQFF. The CDR3 DNA sequence: TGTGCCAGCAGCCCTATCGGCGGGGGGGGGCACAATGAGCAGTTCTTC.

The V call is TRBV7-2, the J call TRBJ1-1; 7 bases are a match to TRBD1. Unmatched junction bases numbered 11, after V lost 3 bases and J lost 4 bases. The length of the CDR3 is 16 residues. Germline V lookup: CDR1 SGHTA, CDR2 FQGNSA. The CDR3 sequence is CASSFSIRQGSTEAFF. The CDR3 DNA reads TGTGCCAGCAGCTTTTCGATCCGACAGGGTAGCACTGAAGCTTTCTTT.

This chain joins TRBV7-3 and TRBJ2-5; the D gene is possibly TRBD1 (6 bases). Trimming pared 2 bases from V and 1 base from J, leaving 11 bases between. Looked up from germline, CDR1 is SGHTA and CDR2 is FQGTGA. This CDR3 region has 15 residues. The CDR3 coding sequence is TGTGCCAGCAGCTTAGCAGGGGACCTCCAAGAGACCCAGTACTTC. Translating it yields CASSLAGDLQETQYF.

This clone has just a few counts. The rearrangement uses TRBV4-1 and TRBJ1-6; D unresolved. Germline values: CDR1 MGHRA, CDR2 YSYEKL. V was clipped by 0 bases and J by 9 bases, with 9 bases between them. The CDR3 sequence is 14 residues long. CDR3 sequence reads: CASSQDILASPLHF. The CDR3 DNA reads TGCGCCAGCAGCCAAGACATCTTGGCTTCACCCCTCCACTTT.

The genes are TRBV5-4 and TRBJ1-4; 8 nucleotides align to TRBD1. The CDR3 consists of 15 residues. Trimming at V came to 4 bases and at J to 7 bases, leaving 9 bases not matched to a gene. CDR1 and CDR2 (germline): SGHNT, YYREEE (reference sequence). The CDR3: CASSDQGAGREKLFF. The CDR3 coding sequence is TGTGCCAGCAGCGACCAGGGGGCCGGGCGTGAAAAACTGTTTTTT.

V is TRBV6-5 and J is TRBJ2-7; TRBD2 is a possible D gene (6 bases). CDR1 and CDR2 (germline): MNHEY, SVGAGI. Trimming stripped 5 bases from V and 5 bases from J, with 16 bases between. The CDR3 sequence is 14 residues long. The CDR3, as DNA: TGTGCCAGCAGTCCACGACTAGGGCCACACGAGCAGTACTTC. Its protein is CASSPRLGPHEQYF.

The genes are TRBV13 and TRBJ1-1; D might be TRBD1 (6 bases). Looked up from germline, CDR1 is PRHDT and CDR2 is FYEKMQ (reference sequence). Trimming took off 0 bases at V and 4 bases at J, with 12 bases between the two ends. The length of the CDR3 is 15 residues. In DNA form, the CDR3 reads TGTGCCAGCAGCTTAGGCCGGGGGGCCCGCACTGAAGCTTTCTTT. Protein sequence: CASSLGRGARTEAFF. The full variable domain, rest sourced from reference TRBV13 and TRBJ1-1, is AAGVIQSPRHLIKEKRETATLKCYPIPRHDTVYWYQQGPGQDPQFLISFYEKMQSDKGSIPDRFSAQQFSDYHSELNMSSLELGDSALYFCASSLGRGARTEAFFGQGTRLTVV.

Note on this clone: Other DNA sequences in this specimen translate into the identical CDR3. The chain joins TRBV5-1 to TRBJ1-1; possibly TRBD1 for D (6 bases). This CDR3 region has 13 residues. Trimming took off 2 bases at V and 3 bases at J, with 8 bases between the two ends. Germline V gene sequence: CDR1 SGHRS, CDR2 YFSETQ. The CDR3 bases are TGCGCCAGCAGCTTAGCAGGGGACACTGAAGCTTTCTTT. Protein: CASSLAGDTEAFF.

The V gene is TRBV6-5, the J gene TRBJ2-7; 10 bases map to TRBD2. V dropped 4 bases and J dropped 4; count of bases not matched to a gene: 4. The CDR3 runs to 14 residues. The germline V gene has CDR1 MNHEY and CDR2 SVGAGI. The CDR3 DNA follows: TGTGCCAGCAGTTCCCCTAGCGGGGGTTACGAGCAGTACTTC. Protein sequence: CASSSPSGGYEQYF.

This chain uses TRBV5-4 with TRBJ2-3; 7 nucleotides align to TRBD2. The CDR3 runs to 17 residues. V lost 1 base, J lost 5 bases, and 13 bases stayed unmatched. The germline CDR1 and CDR2 sequences are SGHNT and YYREEE (reference sequence). CDR3 DNA: TGTGCCAGCAGCTTGAGAGTGGGGGGGTCAATGGGAGATACGCAGTATTTT. Translating gives CASSLRVGGSMGDTQYF. Full variable domain (outside the CDR3, taken from reference TRBV5-4 and TRBJ2-3): ETGVTQSPTHLIKTRGQQVTLRCSSQSGHNTVSWYQQALGQGPQFIFQYYREEENGRGNFPPRFSGLQFPNYSSELNVNALELDDSALYLCASSLRVGGSMGDTQYFGPGTRLTVL.

The chain is built from TRBV7-3 and TRBJ2-3; 7 bases are shared with TRBD1. Germline CDR1 reads SGHTA; CDR2 reads FQGTGA. The CDR3 is 15 residues long. J gave up 0 bases and V 5 bases, and 5 bases lay outside the gene matches. CDR3 nucleotide sequence: TGTGCCAGCAGCCCGACAGGGTCTAGCACAGATACGCAGTATTTT. This translates into CASSPTGSSTDTQYF.

The chain is built from TRBV10-3 and TRBJ1-2; D might be TRBD1 (5 bases). This CDR3 is 14 amino acids long. Trimming cost V 7 bases and J 3 bases, with 15 bases left between them. The germline CDR1 and CDR2 sequences are ENHRY and SYGVKD. DNA for the CDR3: TGTGCCATCAAGTTACGCAGGGAGGACTATGGCTACACCTTC. Its protein product is CAIKLRREDYGYTF.

This rearrangement joins TRBV6-6 to TRBJ2-3; TRBD2 matches 7 bases. This CDR3 has 14 amino acids. CDR1 is MNHNY, CDR2 SVGAGI, per germline (reference sequence). V shed 2 bases, J shed 6 bases, and the junction held 5 bases outside the gene matches. CDR3 amino acids: CASSYLAATDTQYF. For the CDR3, the DNA is TGTGCCAGCAGTTACCTAGCGGCCACCGATACGCAGTATTTT.

This chain uses TRBV6-2 or TRBV6-3 with TRBJ2-3; TRBD1 might be the D (5 bases). Deletions cut 6 bases from V and 2 bases from J, with 24 bases between. CDR1 MNHEY and CDR2 SVGEGT come from the germline V gene. This CDR3 contains 18 residues. The CDR3 DNA reads TGTGCCAGCAGGCCTGCCCTTAAGGACACCCGAAACACAGATACGCAGTATTTT. Its translation is CASRPALKDTRNTDTQYF.

The chain couples TRBV5-1 to TRBJ2-1; TRBD2 is a possible D gene (6 bases). Germline V gene sequence: CDR1 SGHRS, CDR2 YFSETQ. V lost 0 bases to trimming and J lost 4 bases, with 14 bases between them. CDR3 length equals 16 residues. Here the CDR3 DNA reads TGCGCCAGCAGCTTGGCAGGCGGGGCAACTTACAATGAGCAGTTCTTC. Protein product: CASSLAGGATYNEQFF.

This chain joins TRBV7-9 and TRBJ1-2, with D possibly being TRBD1 (5 bases). Germline CDR1 and CDR2: SEHNR and FQNEAQ (reference sequence). Trimming removed 1 base at V and 8 bases at J, with 17 bases between. This CDR3 spans 15 amino acids. The CDR3 DNA is TGTGCCAGCAGCTTAGAGGGGTCATGGGTCCGCGGCTACACCTTC. Protein product: CASSLEGSWVRGYTF. Together with reference TRBV7-9 and TRBJ1-2, the CDR3 gives the full variable domain: DTGVSQNPRHKITKRGQNVTFRCDPISEHNRLYWYRQTLGQGPEFLTYFQNEAQLEKSRLLSDRFSAERPKGSFSTLEIQRTEQGDSAMYLCASSLEGSWVRGYTFGSGTRLTVV.

This clone was counted only a few times. This chain connects TRBV2 to TRBJ2-5; maybe TRBD1 (6 bases). Looked up from germline, CDR1 is SNHLY and CDR2 is FYNNEI. Trimming stripped 2 bases from V and 3 bases from J, with 19 bases between. The CDR3 consists of 17 residues. The chain's CDR3 is CASSEPRGGDGEETQYF. The CDR3 DNA reads as TGTGCCAGCAGTGAACCTAGAGGGGGAGATGGAGAAGAGACCCAGTACTTC. Based on the CDR3 plus reference TRBV2 and TRBJ2-5, the full variable domain is EPEVTQTPSHQVTQMGQEVILRCVPISNHLYFYWYRQILGQKVEFLVSFYNNEISEKSEIFDDQFSVERPDGSNFTLKIRSTKLEDSAMYFCASSEPRGGDGEETQYFGPGTRLLVL.

The rearrangement uses TRBV9 and TRBJ1-1; the match to TRBD1 covers 8 bases. The CDR3 covers 15 residues. Germline CDR1 and CDR2: SGDLS and YYNGEE. The trim removed 3 bases at V and 5 bases at J, leaving 9 bases unmatched. The CDR3 sequence is CASSGDPTGVTEAFF. In nucleotides, the CDR3 is TGTGCCAGCAGCGGGGACCCGACAGGGGTAACTGAAGCTTTCTTT.

The chain joins TRBV3-1 (or the pseudogene TRBV3-2) to TRBJ2-1, with 8 bases matching TRBD1. The CDR3 spans 13 residues. Germline V gene sequence: CDR1 LGHDT, CDR2 YNNKEL (reference sequence). Losses at the gene ends were 7 bases for V and 4 bases for J; bases not matched to a gene: 3. Here the CDR3 reads CASIGQGYNEQFF. CDR3 DNA sequence: TGTGCCAGCATAGGACAGGGATACAATGAGCAGTTCTTC.